Described below is a single TCR beta chain sequence and its context. The antigen remains undetermined. Since all of the isolated RNA was reverse transcribed, expressed TCRB transcripts were what got sequenced. Clones were sequenced by immunoSEQ multiplex PCR, and TCRdb holds only the in-frame ones, with some missing. In the table there are approximately 150,000 clones, 13% of which are singletons. The source of the sample is a study of beta chain features in type 1 diabetes. At the level of the study: Examined across all samples were some 110 million sorted cells.

Per germline, CDR1 SGHNT and CDR2 YYREEE (reference sequence). Trimming took off 4 bases at V and 9 bases at J, with 15 bases between the two ends. This CDR3 region has 13 residues. Study findings and constraints: For Type 1 diabetes patients, all four CD4+ subsets carried TCRB CDR3s that were moderately but significantly shorter.

Material for sequencing was central memory CD4+ T cells from blood. V and J are TRBV5-4 and TRBJ2-3; a possible D gene is TRBD2 (7 bases). The TCR sequence derives from a man aged 18 to 30 with type 1 diabetes. The CDR3 sequence: CASSDRGAETQYF. DNA for the CDR3: TGTGCCAGCAGCGACCGGGGGGCCGAGACGCAGTATTTT.